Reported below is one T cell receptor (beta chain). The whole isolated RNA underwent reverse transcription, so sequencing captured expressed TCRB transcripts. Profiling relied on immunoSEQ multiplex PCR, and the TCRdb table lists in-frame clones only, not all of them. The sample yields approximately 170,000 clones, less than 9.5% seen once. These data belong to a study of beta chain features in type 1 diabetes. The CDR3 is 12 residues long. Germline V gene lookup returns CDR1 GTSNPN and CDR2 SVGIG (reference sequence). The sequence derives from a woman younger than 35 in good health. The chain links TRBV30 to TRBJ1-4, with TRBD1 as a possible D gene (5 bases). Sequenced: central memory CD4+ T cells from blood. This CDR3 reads CAVGGANEKLFF. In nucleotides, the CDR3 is TGTGCAGTCGGGGGGGCTAATGAAAAACTGTTTTTT.